The clone carrying this T cell receptor beta chain has ten or more counts. The data belong to a study of T cells in Graves' hyperthyroidism and ophthalmopathy. RNA transcripts provided the source from which TCR beta CDR3 regions were amplified. First-round RT-PCR with HTBI primers amplified the TCR CDR3 region. MiXCR was run by TCRdb on the multiplex PCR reads, yielding one entry per CDR3 protein. The data hold 640,000 or so distinct CDR3 sequences, with 13% to 15% observed a single time. The origin of this receptor is a woman under 30 with Graves' ophthalmopathy. The material sequenced was blood.

CDR3 residues: CATSGGTSTDTQYF. The CDR3 DNA is TGTGCCACCTCCGGGGGTACGAGCACAGATACGCAGTATTTT. The rearrangement links TRBV14 to TRBJ2-3, with D possibly being TRBD2 (6 bases). This CDR3 region has 14 residues. Per germline, CDR1 SGHDN and CDR2 FVKESK. The V and J ends lost 10 bases and 0 bases respectively, with 14 bases between them.